This T cell receptor beta chain emerged from a study of blood T cell repertoires in COVID-19. Germline CDR1 and CDR2: MDHEN and SYDVKM. The V gene end was trimmed by 0 bases and the J gene end by 7 bases; junction bases not matched to a gene: 2. CDR3 length: 15 amino acids. In the source study's methods: Amplification of reference gene primers was used by the study to estimate nucleated cell counts. Method: immunoSEQ multiplex PCR; TCRdb's copy keeps in-frame clones and lacks some. D and trimming come from the DNA, and the V and J calls and clone size come from that table. The profile shows 200,000 to 250,000 clones, around 80% of them singletons.

This chain joins TRBV28 and TRBJ1-6, with 8 bases aligning to TRBD1. Sequenced input: peripheral blood. The sequence was collected from a woman aged 70 to 79 with acute or convalescent COVID-19. This CDR3 reads CASSLWDRENSPLHF. CDR3 DNA: TGTGCCAGCAGTTTATGGGACAGGGAGAATTCACCCCTCCACTTT.